Presented here are 17 T cell receptor beta chains from one specimen sequenced in a study of shared clonotypes between healthy human individuals. Measured with immunoSEQ multiplex PCR; TCRdb has only the in-frame clones, and not every one. The sample lists about 2.1 million clones, approximately 94% occurring once. As defined, naive CD8 cells were CD45RO-negative and positively selected for CCR7, with terminally differentiated effector memory CD45RA+ cells excluded. The sequenced material came from naive CD8+ T cells from PBMCs. These receptors were obtained from a man between 18 and 35 years old in good health. Some clones in this sample may be carry-over from other donors' samples.

As regards this clone: Distinct nucleotide sequences in the sample also encode this CDR3. The chain couples TRBV27 to TRBJ2-7; a weak D match, TRBD1 (5 bases). Germline assignment: CDR1 MNHEY and CDR2 SMNVEV (reference sequence). Trimming removed 6 bases from V and 6 bases from J, with 9 bases in between. The length of the CDR3 is 11 residues. CDR3 protein: CASRTGAEQYF. CDR3 in DNA: TGTGCCAGCAGAACAGGTGCCGAGCAGTACTTC.

This chain links TRBV11-3 with TRBJ2-1; D ambiguous. V lost 1 base and J lost 8, with 12 bases in between. Germline V gives CDR1 SGHNT, CDR2 YENEEA. CDR3 length: 14 residues. The CDR3 loop reads CASSLVGISDEQFF. In DNA, the CDR3 is TGTGCCAGCAGCTTAGTGGGAATTTCAGATGAGCAGTTCTTC. The full variable domain, its missing parts supplied by reference TRBV11-3 and TRBJ2-1, is EAGVVQSPRYKIIEKKQPVAFWCNPISGHNTLYWYLQNLGQGPELLIRYENEEAVDDSQLPKDRFSAERLKGVDSTLKIQPAELGDSAVYLCASSLVGISDEQFFGPGTRLTVL.

This chain connects TRBV28 to TRBJ2-1, with TRBD2 matching over 10 bases. From germline, CDR1 is MDHEN and CDR2 SYDVKM. The CDR3 runs to 20 residues. V dropped 6 bases and J dropped 4; count of bases not matched to a gene: 21. Here the CDR3 reads CASRHRVEGLAFSSYNEQFF. Here the CDR3 DNA reads TGTGCCAGCAGGCACAGAGTGGAGGGACTAGCGTTCTCATCGTACAATGAGCAGTTCTTC.

The V call is TRBV29-1, the J call TRBJ2-3; maybe TRBD2 (5 bases). Germline lookup yields CDR1 SQVTM and CDR2 ANQGSEA. The CDR3 is 12 residues long. V lost 6 bases to trimming and J lost 3 bases, with 10 bases between them. CDR3 sequence reads: CSVTGRTDTQYF. CDR3 nucleotides: TGCAGCGTCACGGGGAGAACAGATACGCAGTATTTT.

The chain uses TRBV29-1 and TRBJ2-6; 8 bases are a match to TRBD2. This CDR3 contains 16 residues. The J segment lost 2 bases and the V segment lost 7 bases, leaving 10 bases of the junction unmatched. The germline gives CDR1 SQVTM, CDR2 ANQGSEA. Here the CDR3 reads CSGIAGGDPGANVLTF. The CDR3 nucleotides are TGCAGCGGTATTGCGGGGGGAGATCCTGGGGCCAACGTCCTGACTTTC.

The chain carries TRBV11-3 and TRBJ2-2, with TRBD1 as a possible D gene (6 bases). Germline assignment: CDR1 SGHNT and CDR2 YENEEA. V lost 4 bases and J 6 bases, leaving 12 bases between the germline ends. This CDR3 region has 14 residues. The chain's CDR3 is CASSSRGVPGELFF. As DNA, the CDR3 is TGTGCCAGCAGCTCCAGGGGCGTACCCGGGGAGCTGTTTTTT.

This sequence joins TRBV5-4 and TRBJ1-1, with D tentatively TRBD1 (6 bases). V was clipped by 4 bases and J by 11 bases, with 27 bases between them. Germline assignment: CDR1 SGHNT and CDR2 YYREEE (reference sequence). The CDR3 loop spans 16 amino acids. The CDR3 sequence is CASSPVIRDTPLEAFF. DNA of the CDR3: TGTGCCAGCAGCCCCGTAATAAGGGACACCCCTCTGGAGGCTTTCTTT.

V and J are TRBV7-9 and TRBJ2-7, with unresolved D. The CDR3 length is 14 residues. Germline assignment: CDR1 SEHNR and CDR2 FQNEAQ (reference sequence). The V and J ends lost 7 bases and 2 bases respectively, with 15 bases between them. The DNA of the CDR3 is TGTGCCAGCACCACCGAGAGCACGGCCTACGAGCAGTACTTC. It encodes CASTTESTAYEQYF. The variable domain in full, with the rest retrieved from reference TRBV7-9 and TRBJ2-7, is DTGVSQNPRHKITKRGQNVTFRCDPISEHNRLYWYRQTLGQGPEFLTYFQNEAQLEKSRLLSDRFSAERPKGSFSTLEIQRTEQGDSAMYLCASTTESTAYEQYFGPGTRLTVT.

The genes are TRBV28 and TRBJ2-5; TRBD2 matches 9 bases. Germline CDR1 MDHEN, CDR2 SYDVKM. CDR3 length equals 16 residues. V shed 0 bases, J shed 2 bases, and the junction held 4 bases outside the gene matches. CDR3 sequence reads: CASSLWLAGRQETQYF. CDR3 DNA: TGTGCCAGCAGTTTATGGCTAGCGGGACGTCAAGAGACCCAGTACTTC.

V usage is TRBV6-1 and J usage is TRBJ2-1, with 8 bases that match TRBD2. CDR1 and CDR2 (germline): MNHNS, SASEGT. The CDR3 is 16 amino acids. V lost 1 base to trimming and J lost 2 bases; unmatched junction nucleotides: 4. CDR3 loop: CASSEDAGGPYNEQFF. The CDR3 DNA sequence: TGTGCCAGCAGTGAAGACGCGGGAGGCCCCTACAATGAGCAGTTCTTC.

The chain links TRBV27 to TRBJ2-1, with TRBD1 as a possible D gene (5 bases). The CDR3 extends over 16 amino acids. Germline CDR1 and CDR2: MNHEY and SMNVEV (reference sequence). The V end was cut by 6 bases, the J end by 4 bases, with 19 bases between. DNA of the CDR3: TGTGCCAGCAGCCAAATTACAGGTTACCTATACAATGAGCAGTTCTTC. Its protein is CASSQITGYLYNEQFF.

This clone came up a few times. The CDR3 coding sequence is TGTGCCAGCAGCCACGTCGAAGGGAACACTGAAGCTTTCTTT. This translates into CASSHVEGNTEAFF. The chain joins TRBV14 to TRBJ1-1; D not certain. Per the germline V gene, CDR1 is SGHDN and CDR2 is FVKESK. Trimming took off 3 bases at V and 1 base at J, with 9 bases between the two ends. The CDR3 covers 14 residues.

The CDR3 sequence is CASSQRHNAGAFF. In nucleotides, the CDR3 is TGTGCCAGCAGCCAACGTCACAACGCGGGAGCTTTCTTT. The chain recombines TRBV14 with TRBJ1-1, with D unresolved. CDR3 length: 13 residues. Trimming shortened V by 2 bases and J by 10 bases, and 14 bases separated the two germline ends. Germline CDR1 is SGHDN and CDR2 is FVKESK.

The V gene is TRBV30, the J gene TRBJ1-1; D gene ambiguous. The CDR3 runs 13 residues. CDR1 is GTSNPN, CDR2 SVGIG, per germline (reference sequence). The germline V and J ends were trimmed by 0 bases and 6 bases, with 11 bases remaining between them. The CDR3 is CAWSVMARAEAFF. CDR3 in DNA: TGTGCCTGGAGTGTTATGGCCCGGGCTGAAGCTTTCTTT.

The V and J genes are TRBV28 and TRBJ2-7; TRBD1 matches 7 bases. The germline gives CDR1 MDHEN, CDR2 SYDVKM. V shed 11 bases, J shed 3 bases, and the junction held 7 bases outside the gene matches. The CDR3 spans 12 residues. The CDR3: CAVDRVGYEQYF. The CDR3 coding sequence is TGTGCCGTTGACAGGGTTGGCTACGAGCAGTACTTC. The full variable domain, its missing parts supplied by reference TRBV28 and TRBJ2-7, is DVKVTQSSRYLVKRTGEKVFLECVQDMDHENMFWYRQDPGLGLRLIYFSYDVKMKEKGDIPEGYSVSREKKERFSLILESASTNQTSMYLCAVDRVGYEQYFGPGTRLTVT.

This chain joins TRBV4-1 and TRBJ2-5; 9 nucleotides match TRBD2. The CDR3 is 16 residues long. V lost 4 bases and J lost 5; bases outside the gene matches: 11. CDR1 MGHRA and CDR2 YSYEKL come from the germline V gene. CDR3 residues: CASSPLSRAGGETQYF. The DNA of the CDR3 is TGCGCCAGCAGCCCCTTAAGCCGGGCGGGGGGGGAGACCCAGTACTTC.

The chain has TRBV29-1 and TRBJ2-7; D remains unclear. Germline loops: CDR1 SQVTM, CDR2 ANQGSEA. The CDR3 is made up of 15 amino acids. V was trimmed by 0 bases and J by 4 bases, leaving 16 bases between them. In DNA form, the CDR3 reads TGCAGCGTTGAAGATTGGACCGGCGGAACGTACGAGCAGTACTTC. Its translation is CSVEDWTGGTYEQYF.